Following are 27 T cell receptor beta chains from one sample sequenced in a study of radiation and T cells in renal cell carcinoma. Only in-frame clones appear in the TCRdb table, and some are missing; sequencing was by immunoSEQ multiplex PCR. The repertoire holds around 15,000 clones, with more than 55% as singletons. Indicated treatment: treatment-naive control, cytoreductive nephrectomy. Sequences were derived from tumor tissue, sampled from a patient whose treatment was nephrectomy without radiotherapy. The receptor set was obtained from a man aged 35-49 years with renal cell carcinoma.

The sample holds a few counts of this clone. The CDR3 DNA reads TGCGCCAGCAGCTTACCACCCTATGGCTACACCTTC. Its protein is CASSLPPYGYTF. This chain joins TRBV5-1 and TRBJ1-2; D gene ambiguous. This CDR3 region has 12 residues. Germline V gives CDR1 SGHRS, CDR2 YFSETQ. Trimming took 2 bases from V and 4 from J, leaving 6 bases between them.

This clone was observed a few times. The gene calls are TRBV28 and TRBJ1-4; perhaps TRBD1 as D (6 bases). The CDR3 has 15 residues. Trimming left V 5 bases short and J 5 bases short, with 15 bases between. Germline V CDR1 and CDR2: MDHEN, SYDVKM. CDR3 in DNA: TGTGCCAGCAGTGCCACCAGGGGAGGGAATGAAAAACTGTTTTTT. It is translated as CASSATRGGNEKLFF.

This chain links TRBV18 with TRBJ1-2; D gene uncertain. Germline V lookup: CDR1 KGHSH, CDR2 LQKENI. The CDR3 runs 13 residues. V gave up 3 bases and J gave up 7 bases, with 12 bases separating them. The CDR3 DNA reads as TGTGCCAGCTCACCCAAGGGTCTAGGTGGCTACACCTTC. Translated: CASSPKGLGGYTF.

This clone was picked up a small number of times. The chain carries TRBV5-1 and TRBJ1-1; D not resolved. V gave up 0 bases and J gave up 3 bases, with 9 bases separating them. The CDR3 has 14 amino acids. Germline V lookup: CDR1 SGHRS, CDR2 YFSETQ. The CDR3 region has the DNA TGCGCCAGCAGCTTGGGTCGCGGGTACACTGAAGCTTTCTTT. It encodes CASSLGRGYTEAFF.

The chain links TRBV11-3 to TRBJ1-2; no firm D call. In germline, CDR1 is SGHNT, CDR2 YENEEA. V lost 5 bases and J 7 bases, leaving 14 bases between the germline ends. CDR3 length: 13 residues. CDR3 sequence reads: CASSPTRAGGYTF. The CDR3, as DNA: TGTGCCAGCAGCCCTACAAGGGCCGGTGGCTACACCTTC.

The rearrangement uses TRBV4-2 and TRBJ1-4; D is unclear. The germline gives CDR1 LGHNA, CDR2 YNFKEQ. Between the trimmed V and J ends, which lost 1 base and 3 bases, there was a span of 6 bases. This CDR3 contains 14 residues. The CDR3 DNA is TGTGCCAGCAGCCAAGGGCGGGCTAATGAAAAACTGTTTTTT. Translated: CASSQGRANEKLFF.

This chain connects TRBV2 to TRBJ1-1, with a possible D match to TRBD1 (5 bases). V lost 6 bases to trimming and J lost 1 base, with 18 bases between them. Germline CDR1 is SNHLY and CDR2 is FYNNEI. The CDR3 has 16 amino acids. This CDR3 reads CASSLRVLGENTEAFF. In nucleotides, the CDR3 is TGTGCCAGCAGCCTCAGGGTCTTGGGGGAGAACACTGAAGCTTTCTTT.

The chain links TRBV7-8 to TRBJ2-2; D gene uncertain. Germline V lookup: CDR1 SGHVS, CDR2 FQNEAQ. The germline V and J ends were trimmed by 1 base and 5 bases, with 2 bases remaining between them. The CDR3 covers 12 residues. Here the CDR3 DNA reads TGTGCCAGCAGCTTAGGGACCGGGGAGCTGTTTTTT. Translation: CASSLGTGELFF.

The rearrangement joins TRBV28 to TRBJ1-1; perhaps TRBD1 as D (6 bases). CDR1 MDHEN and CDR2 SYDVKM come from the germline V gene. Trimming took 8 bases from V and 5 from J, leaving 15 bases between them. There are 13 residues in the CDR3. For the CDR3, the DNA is TGTGCCAGCGGGAGGCAGGGACAAACTGAAGCTTTCTTT. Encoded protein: CASGRQGQTEAFF. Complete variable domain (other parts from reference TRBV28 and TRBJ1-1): DVKVTQSSRYLVKRTGEKVFLECVQDMDHENMFWYRQDPGLGLRLIYFSYDVKMKEKGDIPEGYSVSREKKERFSLILESASTNQTSMYLCASGRQGQTEAFFGQGTRLTVV.

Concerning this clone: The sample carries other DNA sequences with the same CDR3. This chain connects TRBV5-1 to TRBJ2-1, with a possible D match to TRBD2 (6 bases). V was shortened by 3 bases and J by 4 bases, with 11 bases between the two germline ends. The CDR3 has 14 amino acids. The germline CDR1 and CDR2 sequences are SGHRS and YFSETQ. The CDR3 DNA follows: TGCGCCAGCAGCTCGGCCGGAGGGTACAATGAGCAGTTCTTC. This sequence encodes CASSSAGGYNEQFF.

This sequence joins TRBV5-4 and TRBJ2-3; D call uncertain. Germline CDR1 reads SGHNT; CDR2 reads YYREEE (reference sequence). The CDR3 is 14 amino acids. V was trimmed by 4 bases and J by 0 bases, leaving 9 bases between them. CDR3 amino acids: CASSLSRSTDTQYF. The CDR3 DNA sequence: TGTGCCAGCAGCCTATCTAGGAGCACAGATACGCAGTATTTT.

CDR3 region: CASSRGPPGETQYF. CDR3 DNA sequence: TGTGCCAGCAGCCGGGGGCCCCCGGGGGAGACCCAGTACTTC. The rearrangement uses TRBV7-3 and TRBJ2-5; TRBD1 or TRBD2 may be the D gene (6 bases each). Germline V gives CDR1 SGHTA, CDR2 FQGTGA. V was clipped by 5 bases and J by 5 bases, with 15 bases between them. The CDR3 contains 14 residues.

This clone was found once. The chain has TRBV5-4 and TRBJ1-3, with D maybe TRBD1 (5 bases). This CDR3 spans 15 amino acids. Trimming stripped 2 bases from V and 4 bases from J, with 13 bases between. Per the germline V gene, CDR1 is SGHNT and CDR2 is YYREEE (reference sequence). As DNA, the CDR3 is TGTGCCAGCAGCTTTGGGGCAGGGTTAGGAAACACCATATATTTT. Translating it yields CASSFGAGLGNTIYF.

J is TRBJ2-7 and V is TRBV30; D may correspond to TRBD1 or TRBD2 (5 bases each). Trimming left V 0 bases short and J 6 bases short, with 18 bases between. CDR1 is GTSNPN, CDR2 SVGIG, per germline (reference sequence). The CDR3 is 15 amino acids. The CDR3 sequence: CAWSVQLIGALEQYF. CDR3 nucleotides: TGTGCCTGGAGTGTACAACTGATCGGGGCCCTCGAGCAGTACTTC.

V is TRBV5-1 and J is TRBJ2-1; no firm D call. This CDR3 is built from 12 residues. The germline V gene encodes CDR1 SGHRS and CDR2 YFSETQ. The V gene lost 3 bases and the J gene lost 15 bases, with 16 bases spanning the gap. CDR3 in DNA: TGCGCCAGCAGCTCCCCGGGCCCCCAGCGGTTCTTC. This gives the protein CASSSPGPQRFF.

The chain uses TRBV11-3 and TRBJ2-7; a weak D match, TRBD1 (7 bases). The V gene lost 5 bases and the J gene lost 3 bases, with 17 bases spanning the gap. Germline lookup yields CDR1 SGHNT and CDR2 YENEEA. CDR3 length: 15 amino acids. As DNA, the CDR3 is TGTGCCAGCAGCGAGGGGGCCGGGGGCCTCTACGAGCAGTACTTC. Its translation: CASSEGAGGLYEQYF.

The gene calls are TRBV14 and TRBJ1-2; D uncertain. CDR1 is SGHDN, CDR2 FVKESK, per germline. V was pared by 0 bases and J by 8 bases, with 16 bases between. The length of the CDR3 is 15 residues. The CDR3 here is CASSQDEGYGRGYTF. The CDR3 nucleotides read TGTGCCAGCAGCCAAGATGAAGGTTATGGTAGGGGCTACACCTTC. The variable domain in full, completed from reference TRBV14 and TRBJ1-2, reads EAGVTQFPSHSVIEKGQTVTLRCDPISGHDNLYWYRRVMGKEIKFLLHFVKESKQDESGMPNNRFLAERTGGTYSTLKVQPAELEDSGVYFCASSQDEGYGRGYTFGSGTRLTVV.

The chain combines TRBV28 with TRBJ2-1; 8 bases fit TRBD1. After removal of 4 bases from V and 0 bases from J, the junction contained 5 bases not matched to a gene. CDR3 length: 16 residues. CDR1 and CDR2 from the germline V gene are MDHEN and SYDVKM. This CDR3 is CASSSSGTGSYNEQFF. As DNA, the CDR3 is TGTGCCAGCAGTTCCTCCGGGACAGGCTCCTACAATGAGCAGTTCTTC.

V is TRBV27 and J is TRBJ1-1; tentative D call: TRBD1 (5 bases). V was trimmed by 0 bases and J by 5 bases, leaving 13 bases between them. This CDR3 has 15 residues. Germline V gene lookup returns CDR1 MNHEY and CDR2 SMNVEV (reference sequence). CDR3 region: CASSLSAAGGTEAFF. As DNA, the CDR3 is TGTGCCAGCAGTTTATCGGCAGCTGGGGGGACTGAAGCTTTCTTT.

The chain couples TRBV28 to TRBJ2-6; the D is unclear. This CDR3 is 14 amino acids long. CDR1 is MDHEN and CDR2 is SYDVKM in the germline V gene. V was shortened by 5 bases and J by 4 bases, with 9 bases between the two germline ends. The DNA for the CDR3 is TGTGCCAGCAGTGTCGGTGGGGGGGCCAACGTCCTGACTTTC. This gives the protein CASSVGGGANVLTF.

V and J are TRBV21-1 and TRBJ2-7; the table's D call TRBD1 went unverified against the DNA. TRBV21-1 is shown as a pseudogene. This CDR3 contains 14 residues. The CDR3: CASSEDRGVHEQYF. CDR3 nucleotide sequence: TGTGCCAGCAGCGAGGACAGGGGTGTCCACGAGCAGTACTTC.

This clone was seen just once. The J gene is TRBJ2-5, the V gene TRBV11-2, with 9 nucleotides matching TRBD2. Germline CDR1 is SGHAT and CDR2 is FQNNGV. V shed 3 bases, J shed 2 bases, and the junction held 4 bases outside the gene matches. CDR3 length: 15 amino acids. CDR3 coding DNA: TGTGCCAGCAGCTTGCGGGGGGGTTGGCAAGAGACCCAGTACTTC. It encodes CASSLRGGWQETQYF.

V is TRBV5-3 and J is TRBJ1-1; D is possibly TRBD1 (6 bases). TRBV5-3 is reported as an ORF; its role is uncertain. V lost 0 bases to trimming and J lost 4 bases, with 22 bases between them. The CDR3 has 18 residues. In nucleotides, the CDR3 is TGTGCCAGAAGCTTGGTAGTGTCGGGGGCAGGGGTTGTCACTGAAGCTTTCTTT. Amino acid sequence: CARSLVVSGAGVVTEAFF.

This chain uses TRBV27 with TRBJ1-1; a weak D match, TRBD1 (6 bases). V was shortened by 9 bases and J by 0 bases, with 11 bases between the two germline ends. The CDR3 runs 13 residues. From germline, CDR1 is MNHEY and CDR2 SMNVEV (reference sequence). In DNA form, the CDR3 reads TGTGCCAGTCGGGACAACGTGAACACTGAAGCTTTCTTT. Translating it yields CASRDNVNTEAFF.

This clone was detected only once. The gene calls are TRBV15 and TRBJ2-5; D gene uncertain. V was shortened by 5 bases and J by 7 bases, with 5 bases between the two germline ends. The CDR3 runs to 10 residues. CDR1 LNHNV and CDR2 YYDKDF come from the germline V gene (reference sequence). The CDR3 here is CATSAGTQYF. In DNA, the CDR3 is TGTGCCACCAGCGCCGGGACCCAGTACTTC. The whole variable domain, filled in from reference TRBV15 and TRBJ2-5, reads DAMVIQNPRYQVTQFGKPVTLSCSQTLNHNVMYWYQQKSSQAPKLLFHYYDKDFNNEADTPDNFQSRRPNTSFCFLDIRSPGLGDTAMYLCATSAGTQYFGPGTRLLVL.

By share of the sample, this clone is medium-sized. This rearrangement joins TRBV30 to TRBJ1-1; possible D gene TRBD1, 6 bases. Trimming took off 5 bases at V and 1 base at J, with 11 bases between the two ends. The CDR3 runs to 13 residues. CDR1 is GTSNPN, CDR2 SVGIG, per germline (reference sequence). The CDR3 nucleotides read TGTGCCTGGGGACAGATACGGAACACTGAAGCTTTCTTT. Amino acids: CAWGQIRNTEAFF.

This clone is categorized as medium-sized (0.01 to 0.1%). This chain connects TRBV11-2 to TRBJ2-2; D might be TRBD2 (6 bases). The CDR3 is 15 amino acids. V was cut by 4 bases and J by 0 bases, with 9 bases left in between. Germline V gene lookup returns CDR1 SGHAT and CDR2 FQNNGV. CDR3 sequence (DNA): TGTGCCAGCAGCTCCACTAGCCCGAACACCGGGGAGCTGTTTTTT. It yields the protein CASSSTSPNTGELFF.